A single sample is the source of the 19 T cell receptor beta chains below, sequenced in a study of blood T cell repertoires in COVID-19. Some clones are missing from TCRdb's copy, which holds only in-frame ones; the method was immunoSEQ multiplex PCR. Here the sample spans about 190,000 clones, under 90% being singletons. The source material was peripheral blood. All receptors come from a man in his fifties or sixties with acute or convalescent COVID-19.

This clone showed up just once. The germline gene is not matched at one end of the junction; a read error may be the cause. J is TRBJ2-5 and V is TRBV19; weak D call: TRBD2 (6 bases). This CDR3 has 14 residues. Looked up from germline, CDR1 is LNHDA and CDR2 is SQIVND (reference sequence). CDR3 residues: CASSIRGRPEAQYF. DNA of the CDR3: TGTGCCAGTAGTATACGTGGGAGGCCAGAGGCCCAGTACTTC.

The CDR3 nucleotides read TGTGCCACCAGCAGAGCTAACAGCTACACCGGGGAGCTGTTTTTT. This encodes CATSRANSYTGELFF. V and J are TRBV15 and TRBJ2-2, with D unclear. Germline V gene data show CDR1 as LNHNV and CDR2 as YYDKDF (reference sequence). V lost 1 base, J lost 3 bases, and 9 bases lay in between. The CDR3 runs to 15 residues.

For the CDR3, the DNA is TGTGCCAGCAGCGTAGGGCTAGCGGGAGACGGCAATGAGCAGTTCTTC. Translation: CASSVGLAGDGNEQFF. The V call is TRBV9, the J call TRBJ2-1; TRBD2 agrees at 10 bases. Germline V lookup: CDR1 SGDLS, CDR2 YYNGEE. V was pared by 0 bases and J by 6 bases, with 6 bases of the junction left unmatched. The CDR3 sequence is 16 residues long.

The CDR3 DNA is TGCGCCAGCAGCTTGTGGCGGCAGGGAATAGGAGAGACCCAGTACTTC. It translates to CASSLWRQGIGETQYF. The genes are TRBV5-1 and TRBJ2-5; the D gene is possibly TRBD1 (5 bases). Trimming removed 1 base at V and 4 bases at J, with 17 bases between. The CDR3 contains 16 residues. CDR1 is SGHRS and CDR2 is YFSETQ in the germline V gene.

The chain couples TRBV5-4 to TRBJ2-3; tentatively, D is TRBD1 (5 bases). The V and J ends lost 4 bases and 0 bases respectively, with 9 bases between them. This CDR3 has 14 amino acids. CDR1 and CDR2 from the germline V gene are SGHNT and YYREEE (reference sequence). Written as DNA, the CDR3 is TGTGCCAGCAGCGACAGATCTAGCACAGATACGCAGTATTTT. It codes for CASSDRSSTDTQYF.

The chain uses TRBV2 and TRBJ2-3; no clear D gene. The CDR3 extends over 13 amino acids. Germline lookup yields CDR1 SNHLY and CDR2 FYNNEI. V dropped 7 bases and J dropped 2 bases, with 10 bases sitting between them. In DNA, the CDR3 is TGTGCCAGCAACGGTCCATTCACAGATACGCAGTATTTT. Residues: CASNGPFTDTQYF. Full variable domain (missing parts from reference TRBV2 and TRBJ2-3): EPEVTQTPSHQVTQMGQEVILRCVPISNHLYFYWYRQILGQKVEFLVSFYNNEISEKSEIFDDQFSVERPDGSNFTLKIRSTKLEDSAMYFCASNGPFTDTQYFGPGTRLTVL.

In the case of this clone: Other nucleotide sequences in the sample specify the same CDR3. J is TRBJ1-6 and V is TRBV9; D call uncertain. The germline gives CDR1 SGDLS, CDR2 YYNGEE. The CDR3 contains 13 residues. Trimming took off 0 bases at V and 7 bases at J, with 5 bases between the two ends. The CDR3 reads CASSVGGNSPLHF. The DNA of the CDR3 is TGTGCCAGCAGCGTAGGAGGAAATTCACCCCTCCACTTT.

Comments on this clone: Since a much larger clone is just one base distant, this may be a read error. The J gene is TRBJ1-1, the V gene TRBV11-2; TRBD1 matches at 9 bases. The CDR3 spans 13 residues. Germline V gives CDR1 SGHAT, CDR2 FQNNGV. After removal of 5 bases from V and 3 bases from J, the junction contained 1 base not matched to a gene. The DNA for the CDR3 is TGTGCCAGCAGCCGGACAGGGGACACTGAAGCTTTCTTT. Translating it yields CASSRTGDTEAFF.

This CDR3 reads CASRKAGGFYGYTF. The CDR3 nucleotides read TGTGCCAGCAGGAAGGCGGGGGGGTTCTATGGCTACACCTTC. The V call is TRBV6-5, the J call TRBJ1-2; possibly TRBD1 for D (5 bases). V lost 6 bases to trimming and J lost 4 bases, with 15 bases between them. CDR1 MNHEY and CDR2 SVGAGI come from the germline V gene. The CDR3 totals 14 residues.

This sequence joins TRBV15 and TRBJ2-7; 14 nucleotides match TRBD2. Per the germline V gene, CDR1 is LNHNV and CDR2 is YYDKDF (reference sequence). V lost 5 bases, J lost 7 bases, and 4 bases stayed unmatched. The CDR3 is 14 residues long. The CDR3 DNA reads TGTGCCACCAGCCCGGGACTAGCGGGAGTGGAGCAGTACTTC. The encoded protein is CATSPGLAGVEQYF.

This chain's CDR3 is CASSLVYKTYEQYF. For the CDR3, the DNA is TGTGCCAGCAGCTTAGTATACAAAACCTACGAGCAGTACTTC. The chain carries TRBV11-2 and TRBJ2-7, with D hard to call. This CDR3 spans 14 amino acids. V lost 1 base and J lost 2, with 9 bases in between. Germline V gene lookup returns CDR1 SGHAT and CDR2 FQNNGV. Complete variable domain (other parts from reference TRBV11-2 and TRBJ2-7): EAGVAQSPRYKIIEKRQSVAFWCNPISGHATLYWYQQILGQGPKLLIQFQNNGVVDDSQLPKDRFSAERLKGVDSTLKIQPAKLEDSAVYLCASSLVYKTYEQYFGPGTRLTVT.

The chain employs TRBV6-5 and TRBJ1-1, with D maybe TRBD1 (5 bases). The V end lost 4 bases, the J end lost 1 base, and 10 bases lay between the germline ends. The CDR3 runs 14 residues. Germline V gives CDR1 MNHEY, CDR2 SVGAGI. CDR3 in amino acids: CASSSATGNTEAFF. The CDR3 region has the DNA TGTGCCAGCAGTTCGGCCACAGGGAACACTGAAGCTTTCTTT.

DNA for the CDR3: TGTGCCAGCAGCCAAGGCACTTCAGTAGGTTTAGCGGGAGGGCCGGCCAATGAGCAGTTCTTC. This sequence encodes CASSQGTSVGLAGGPANEQFF. This chain links TRBV4-2 with TRBJ2-1, with 11 bases lining up with TRBD2. Germline CDR1 LGHNA, CDR2 YNFKEQ. CDR3 length: 21 amino acids. The V segment lost 1 base and the J segment 6 bases; nucleotides outside the gene matches: 20.

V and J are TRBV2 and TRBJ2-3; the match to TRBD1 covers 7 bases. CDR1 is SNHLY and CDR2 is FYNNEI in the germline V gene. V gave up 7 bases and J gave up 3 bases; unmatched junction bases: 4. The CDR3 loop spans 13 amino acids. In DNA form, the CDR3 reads TGTGCCAGCACGACAGGGCGAACAGATACGCAGTATTTT. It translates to CASTTGRTDTQYF.

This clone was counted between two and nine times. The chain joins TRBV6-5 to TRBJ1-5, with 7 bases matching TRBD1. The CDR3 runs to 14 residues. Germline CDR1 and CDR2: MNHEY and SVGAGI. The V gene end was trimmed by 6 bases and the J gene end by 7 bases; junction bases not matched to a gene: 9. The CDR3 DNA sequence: TGTGCCAGCAGCCCGACAGGGTTGCAACAGCCCCAGCATTTT. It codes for CASSPTGLQQPQHF.

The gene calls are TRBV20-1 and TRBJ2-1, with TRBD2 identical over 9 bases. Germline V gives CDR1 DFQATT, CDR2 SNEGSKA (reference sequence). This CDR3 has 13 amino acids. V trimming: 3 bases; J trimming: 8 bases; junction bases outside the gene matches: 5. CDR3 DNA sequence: TGCAGTGCTAGTAGCGGGAGTAGTGATGAGCAGTTCTTC. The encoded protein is CSASSGSSDEQFF.

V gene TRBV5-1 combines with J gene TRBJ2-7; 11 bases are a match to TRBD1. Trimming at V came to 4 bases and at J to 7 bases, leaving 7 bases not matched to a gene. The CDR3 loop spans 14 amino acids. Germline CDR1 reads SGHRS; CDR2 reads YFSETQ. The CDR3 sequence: CASSQDRGLGEQYF. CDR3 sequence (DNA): TGCGCCAGCAGCCAGGACAGGGGGCTTGGGGAGCAGTACTTC.

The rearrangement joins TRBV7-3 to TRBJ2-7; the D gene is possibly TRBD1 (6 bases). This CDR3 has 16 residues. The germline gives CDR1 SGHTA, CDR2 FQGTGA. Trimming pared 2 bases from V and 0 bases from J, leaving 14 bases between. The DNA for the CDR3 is TGTGCCAGCAGCTTAGATCTTCTGACAGGCTCCTACGAGCAGTACTTC. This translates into CASSLDLLTGSYEQYF.

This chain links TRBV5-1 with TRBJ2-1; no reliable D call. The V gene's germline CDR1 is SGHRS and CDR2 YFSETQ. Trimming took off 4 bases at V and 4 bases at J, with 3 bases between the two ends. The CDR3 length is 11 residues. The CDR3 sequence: CASSLYNEQFF. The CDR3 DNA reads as TGCGCCAGCAGCCTATACAATGAGCAGTTCTTC.